A single sample gave rise to the 13 T cell receptor beta chains below, sequenced in a study of cytomegalovirus exposure and HLA in healthy donors. The assay was immunoSEQ multiplex PCR, and TCRdb's table has in-frame clones only and misses some. The sample lists about 110,000 clones; 88% were seen once. The specimen was PBMCs. Source of these receptors: a young woman in good health and CMV-seronegative.

This sequence joins TRBV5-4 and TRBJ1-2; 10 nucleotides match TRBD1. CDR3 size: 15 residues. Germline V gene lookup returns CDR1 SGHNT and CDR2 YYREEE (reference sequence). V shed 0 bases and J 8 bases; nucleotides not matched to a gene: 7. The CDR3 loop is CASSLDLTGQGGYTF. The CDR3 region has the DNA TGTGCCAGCAGCTTGGACCTTACGGGACAGGGGGGCTACACCTTC.

The V gene is TRBV7-9, the J gene TRBJ1-1; D is unclear. The germline gives CDR1 SEHNR, CDR2 FQNEAQ (reference sequence). The V end lost 4 bases, the J end lost 1 base, and 4 bases lay between the germline ends. The CDR3 runs to 12 residues. CDR3 nucleotide sequence: TGTGCCAGCAGCTACGGGAACACTGAAGCTTTCTTT. Translated, it gives CASSYGNTEAFF.

V and J are TRBV5-8 and TRBJ1-2; the match to TRBD1 covers 9 bases. Germline values: CDR1 SGHTS, CDR2 YDEGEE. The junction had 10 bases not matched to a gene; V was cut back by 0 bases and J by 4 bases. This CDR3 contains 17 residues. The CDR3 nucleotides are TGTGCCAGCAGCTTGGTAATCAGGGACAGGGCAGTCTATGGCTACACCTTC. Translated: CASSLVIRDRAVYGYTF.

This clone appeared once. The V call is TRBV4-2, the J call TRBJ1-1, with unresolved D. The CDR3 has 14 residues. The V gene's germline CDR1 is LGHNA and CDR2 YNFKEQ. Trimming removed 0 bases at V and 6 bases at J, with 11 bases between. The CDR3 is CASSQEELGAEAFF. DNA of the CDR3: TGTGCCAGCAGCCAAGAGGAACTAGGCGCTGAAGCTTTCTTT.

The rearrangement links TRBV7-8 to TRBJ2-5, with 7 positions matching TRBD1. V lost 1 base to trimming and J lost 2 bases; unmatched junction nucleotides: 7. Germline CDR1 SGHVS, CDR2 FQNEAQ. This CDR3 is 16 amino acids long. For the CDR3, the DNA is TGTGCCAGCAGCTTAGGGGTCGGGGACAGACAAGAGACCCAGTACTTC. Translation gives CASSLGVGDRQETQYF.

The CDR3 DNA follows: TGTGCCAGCAGCGTAGCTCCTAGCGGAACGAACACCGGGGAGCTGTTTTTT. It codes for CASSVAPSGTNTGELFF. This sequence joins TRBV9 and TRBJ2-2, with 7 bases identical to TRBD2. V shed 0 bases, J shed 0 bases, and the junction held 5 bases outside the gene matches. The length of the CDR3 is 17 residues. CDR1 and CDR2 (germline): SGDLS, YYNGEE.

This rearrangement joins TRBV7-2 to TRBJ2-7; 10 nucleotides align to TRBD2. The CDR3 sequence is 15 residues long. The V gene end was trimmed by 5 bases and the J gene end by 4 bases; junction bases not matched to a gene: 8. The germline V gene encodes CDR1 SGHTA and CDR2 FQGNSA. CDR3 amino acids: CASSLRLAGVYEQYF. Written as DNA, the CDR3 is TGTGCCAGCAGCCTGCGACTAGCGGGCGTGTACGAGCAGTACTTC.

J is TRBJ1-2 and V is TRBV19; 7 bases are a match to TRBD1. Germline-derived CDR1 and CDR2 are LNHDA and SQIVND (reference sequence). Germline trimming cut 8 bases from V and 3 bases from J; bases unmatched to any gene: 3. This CDR3 region has 12 residues. CDR3 amino acids: CASLGTDYGYTF. CDR3 nucleotides: TGTGCCAGTCTCGGGACAGACTATGGCTACACCTTC.

This chain joins TRBV30 and TRBJ2-1; D unresolved. Trimming left V 0 bases short and J 8 bases short, with 5 bases between. The CDR3 is 11 residues long. Germline loops: CDR1 GTSNPN, CDR2 SVGIG (reference sequence). CDR3 sequence: CAWSVSYEQFF. The CDR3 DNA reads TGTGCCTGGAGTGTATCTTATGAGCAGTTCTTC.

The rearrangement links TRBV4-2 to TRBJ1-2; perhaps TRBD1 as D (5 bases). The germline gives CDR1 LGHNA, CDR2 YNFKEQ. V lost 5 bases and J lost 2, with 12 bases in between. The CDR3 has 14 amino acids. CDR3 sequence: CASSLPPGNYGYTF. CDR3 bases: TGTGCCAGCAGCTTGCCCCCAGGGAACTATGGCTACACCTTC.

The chain is built from TRBV28 and TRBJ2-2, with D possibly TRBD2 on 5 matching bases. Between the trimmed V and J ends, which lost 6 bases and 6 bases, there was a span of 14 bases. The CDR3 spans 14 residues. CDR1 and CDR2 (germline): MDHEN, SYDVKM. CDR3 DNA sequence: TGTGCCAGCAGGGTGGAGGTGAAAGCCGGGGAGCTGTTTTTT. Amino acid sequence: CASRVEVKAGELFF.

The chain combines TRBV2 with TRBJ1-6, with TRBD1 matching 7 bases. After removal of 6 bases from V and 5 bases from J, the junction contained 10 bases not matched to a gene. Germline V lookup: CDR1 SNHLY, CDR2 FYNNEI. There are 16 residues in the CDR3. CDR3 DNA: TGTGCCAGCAGACCTCCGACAGGGCTGAATAATTCACCCCTCCACTTT. Its translation: CASRPPTGLNNSPLHF. Looking up the rest from reference TRBV2 and TRBJ1-6 gives the full variable domain: EPEVTQTPSHQVTQMGQEVILRCVPISNHLYFYWYRQILGQKVEFLVSFYNNEISEKSEIFDDQFSVERPDGSNFTLKIRSTKLEDSAMYFCASRPPTGLNNSPLHFGNGTRLTVT.

The V gene is TRBV19, the J gene TRBJ1-4; 9 bases align to TRBD1. V shed 6 bases and J 8 bases; nucleotides not matched to a gene: 7. This CDR3 is 14 amino acids long. Per germline, CDR1 LNHDA and CDR2 SQIVND (reference sequence). In DNA form, the CDR3 reads TGTGCCAGTAGCATGGGACAGGGTAGGGAAAAACTGTTTTTT. Encoded protein: CASSMGQGREKLFF.